This T cell receptor (beta chain) came from a study of shared clonotypes between healthy human individuals. Each sample came from a Caucasian adult donor living in Nashville, Tennessee. Worth noting for this clone: Its antigen remains unidentified.

On sorted subsets, replicate PCRs used 150 to 250 ng DNA, or about 30,000 T cell genomes. In the original processing: ImmunoSEQ only sent back junction sequences with no quality scores, so filtering was done differently. Sequencing used immunoSEQ multiplex PCR; TCRdb keeps in-frame clones, though not all of them. V, J and clone size were drawn from that table, and D and trimming were deduced from the DNA. The sample contains over 850,000 clones, about 80% of which appear only once. Study outcomes and limitations: Sampling used blood alone; tissue repertoires probably differ.

V lost 8 bases, J lost 4 bases, and 17 bases lay in between. Germline assignment: CDR1 LNHDA and CDR2 SQIVND (reference sequence). The CDR3 loop spans 15 amino acids. The specimen sequenced was memory CD4+ T cells from PBMCs. As for subset: CD45RA-negative fraction. This chain uses TRBV19 with TRBJ1-4; perhaps TRBD1 as D (5 bases). This TCR came from a man between 18 and 29 years old in good health. Some clones in this sample may be carry-over from other donors' samples. The CDR3 bases are TGTGCCAGTTCCCAACCACGGGGGTATAATGAAAAACTGTTTTTT. Residues: CASSQPRGYNEKLFF.